The 29 T cell receptor beta chains listed next were all sequenced from one sample in a study of T cells after yellow fever vaccination (dated 2019 in TCRdb). The library was built by means of 5' RACE. The sequencing machine was an Illumina HiSeq 2500. The raw public data were reprocessed by TCRdb itself: fastp quality trimming at Q25, MiXCR clonotype calling, in-frame beta chains only. Under each unique CDR3 protein, matching rows form one entry showing the most common genes and DNA. The sample contains 300,000 to 400,000 distinct CDR3 sequences, roughly 8.6% of them found a single time. 17% of the sample is taken by the ten largest. This specimen's treatment or condition label, interpreted: live attenuated yellow fever vaccine strain. Material: PBMCs, obtained around 45 days after the first yellow fever vaccination. All receptors come from a man aged 18-30 years who received the YFV17D yellow fever vaccine.

The table lists this clonotype with a few counts. The chain couples TRBV5-1 to TRBJ2-2, with D perhaps matching TRBD2 (6 bases). The CDR3 extends over 15 amino acids. Per the germline V gene, CDR1 is SGHRS and CDR2 is YFSETQ. V was pared by 4 bases and J by 5 bases, with 15 bases between. The CDR3 nucleotides read TGCGCCAGCAGCCCGGGGGACTCGAGGACCGGGGAGCTGTTTTTT. Its protein is CASSPGDSRTGELFF.

This clonotype has only one observation. Mismatch with germline at one junction end may stem from a read error. The chain links TRBV12-3 or TRBV12-4 to TRBJ2-5; the match to TRBD2 covers 10 bases. The length of the CDR3 is 17 residues. CDR3 nucleotide sequence: TGTACCAGCTGCCCATACTTACTAGCGGGGACGTCGGAGACCCAGTACTTC. Its translation: CTSCPYLLAGTSETQYF.

This sequence joins TRBV12-3 or TRBV12-4 and TRBJ2-5; D ambiguous. V gave up 2 bases and J gave up 7 bases, with 8 bases separating them. The CDR3 loop spans 12 amino acids. The CDR3 is CASSLSHGTQYF. CDR3 in DNA: TGTGCCAGCAGTTTATCCCATGGGACCCAGTACTTC.

This clonotype was detected a few times. The CDR3 reads CASNRQDTGELFF. CDR3 coding DNA: TGTGCCAGCAACCGACAGGACACCGGGGAGCTGTTTTTT. This sequence joins TRBV6-1 and TRBJ2-2, with D possibly TRBD1 on 6 matching bases. The CDR3 has 13 residues. The V gene lost 7 bases and the J gene lost 3 bases, with 9 bases spanning the gap. Germline V CDR1 and CDR2: MNHNS, SASEGT.

V and J are TRBV6-1 and TRBJ1-5; D possibly corresponds to TRBD1 (6 bases). Germline CDR1 MNHNS, CDR2 SASEGT. The V end was cut by 6 bases, the J end by 5 bases, with 11 bases between. The CDR3 is 13 residues long. CDR3 sequence (DNA): TGTGCCAGCAGGCTCAACAGGGATCAGCCCCAGCATTTT. Encoded protein: CASRLNRDQPQHF.

This clonotype was observed at least ten times. The chain links TRBV5-1 to TRBJ2-4; TRBD2 is a possible D gene (5 bases). The germline V gene has CDR1 SGHRS and CDR2 YFSETQ. Trimming shortened V by 0 bases and J by 6 bases, and 10 bases separated the two germline ends. The CDR3 covers 14 residues. The CDR3 loop is CASSLGGEGNIQYF. The CDR3 nucleotides read TGCGCCAGCAGCTTGGGGGGAGAGGGAAACATTCAGTACTTC.

This clonotype was seen ten or more times. This chain uses TRBV7-2 with TRBJ2-7; TRBD1 agrees at 7 bases. This CDR3 has 15 residues. From germline, CDR1 is SGHTA and CDR2 FQGNSA. With 5 bases clipped from V and 0 bases from J, the junction kept 7 bases outside the gene matches. CDR3 sequence: CASSPGQESSYEQYV. The CDR3 DNA follows: TGTGCCAGCAGCCCTGGACAGGAAAGCTCCTACGAGCAGTACGTC.

The chain uses TRBV5-6 and TRBJ2-2; 11 nucleotides line up with TRBD2. CDR1 is SGHDT, CDR2 YYEEEE, per germline. The J segment lost 3 bases and the V segment lost 4 bases, leaving 11 bases of the junction unmatched. The CDR3 runs to 18 residues. The DNA for the CDR3 is TGTGCCAGCAGCGTTAGCGGGGGGGCCAGGCGGTACACCGGGGAGCTGTTTTTT. Protein product: CASSVSGGARRYTGELFF.

This clonotype was found a few times. The V call is TRBV28, the J call TRBJ2-7; TRBD1 matches at 8 bases. There are 13 residues in the CDR3. Germline V lookup: CDR1 MDHEN, CDR2 SYDVKM. V lost 5 bases and J lost 11; bases outside the gene matches: 11. The CDR3 DNA follows: TGTGCCAGCAGTCCGGGACAGGACATTGAGGAGTACGTC. Its translation is CASSPGQDIEEYV.

This clonotype was counted a few times. V usage is TRBV7-2 and J usage is TRBJ1-2; no clear D. The CDR3 covers 15 residues. The V and J ends lost 4 bases and 2 bases respectively, with 14 bases between them. The germline gives CDR1 SGHTA, CDR2 FQGNSA. CDR3 amino acids: CASSSLGVLNYGYTF. CDR3 sequence (DNA): TGTGCCAGCAGCTCCCTCGGCGTATTAAACTATGGCTACACCTTC. The variable domain in full, with the rest retrieved from reference TRBV7-2 and TRBJ1-2, is GAGVSQSPSNKVTEKGKDVELRCDPISGHTALYWYRQSLGQGLEFLIYFQGNSAPDKSGLPSDRFSAERTGGSVSTLTIQRTQQEDSAVYLCASSSLGVLNYGYTFGSGTRLTVV.

The chain combines TRBV21-1 with TRBJ2-4; the table gives TRBD2 as D, unverified against the DNA. TRBV21-1 is annotated as a pseudogene. The CDR3 totals 17 residues. The CDR3 protein is CASSKMEGSLARNIQYF. CDR3 DNA: TGTGCCAGCAGCAAAATGGAGGGGAGCTTAGCCAGAAACATTCAGTACTTC.

This clonotype was counted a few times. The chain carries TRBV5-4 and TRBJ1-2, with D perhaps TRBD1 (6 bases). This CDR3 has 16 residues. Trimming stripped 4 bases from V and 2 bases from J, with 18 bases between. Germline lookup yields CDR1 SGHNT and CDR2 YYREEE (reference sequence). CDR3 loop: CASSQTTGTNNYGYTF. Here the CDR3 DNA reads TGTGCCAGCAGCCAAACCACCGGGACAAACAACTATGGCTACACCTTC.

The gene calls are TRBV10-3 and TRBJ2-7; D may match TRBD1 or TRBD2 (6 bases each). Looked up from germline, CDR1 is ENHRY and CDR2 is SYGVKD. With 2 bases removed from V and 2 bases from J, the gap between germline ends came to 13 bases. The CDR3 has 15 residues. CDR3 region: CAISEDGGPTYEQYF. The DNA for the CDR3 is TGTGCCATCAGTGAGGACGGGGGCCCCACCTACGAGCAGTACTTC.

This clonotype was observed many times. The genes are TRBV19 and TRBJ2-1; 15 bases align to TRBD2. CDR3 length equals 16 residues. After removal of 6 bases from V and 0 bases from J, the junction contained 0 bases not matched to a gene. Germline V gives CDR1 LNHDA, CDR2 SQIVND (reference sequence). As DNA, the CDR3 is TGTGCCAGTAGGGGACTAGCGGGGGGCTCCTACAATGAGCAGTTCTTC. Amino acid sequence: CASRGLAGGSYNEQFF.

CDR3 residues: CASSLVGLADTQYF. The CDR3 DNA follows: TGCGCCAGCAGCTTGGTAGGGTTGGCAGATACGCAGTATTTT. The V call is TRBV5-1, the J call TRBJ2-3, with D unclear. The germline V and J ends were trimmed by 0 bases and 4 bases, with 9 bases remaining between them. The germline CDR1 and CDR2 sequences are SGHRS and YFSETQ. The CDR3 contains 14 residues.

The J gene is TRBJ2-2, the V gene TRBV5-1, with D perhaps matching TRBD1 (6 bases). Germline CDR1 is SGHRS and CDR2 is YFSETQ. The CDR3 extends over 18 amino acids. V was trimmed by 0 bases and J by 2 bases, leaving 17 bases between them. The CDR3 sequence is CASSLASTGTTNTGELFF. The CDR3 DNA follows: TGCGCCAGCAGCTTGGCCTCGACAGGAACCACTAACACCGGGGAGCTGTTTTTT.

This clonotype has just a few counts. The chain recombines TRBV9 with TRBJ2-3, with a possible D match to TRBD2 (6 bases). CDR3 length: 14 residues. With 7 bases removed from V and 3 bases from J, the gap between germline ends came to 15 bases. Germline values: CDR1 SGDLS, CDR2 YYNGEE. The CDR3 bases are TGTGCCAGCGGGGAGGATCTAGGTACAGATACGCAGTATTTT. This translates into CASGEDLGTDTQYF.

V gene TRBV4-1 combines with J gene TRBJ2-2, with 9 bases matching TRBD2. Germline CDR1 and CDR2: MGHRA and YSYEKL. With 1 base clipped from V and 0 bases from J, the junction kept 12 bases outside the gene matches. There are 20 residues in the CDR3. The CDR3 here is CASSQVEGLAPGTNTGELFF. DNA for the CDR3: TGCGCCAGCAGCCAAGTGGAGGGACTAGCCCCTGGAACGAACACCGGGGAGCTGTTTTTT.

The rearrangement joins TRBV20-1 to TRBJ2-3; 12 bases line up with TRBD1. With V trimmed by 3 bases and J by 7 bases, 5 bases remained unmatched. This CDR3 spans 14 amino acids. The germline V gene encodes CDR1 DFQATT and CDR2 SNEGSKA (reference sequence). For the CDR3, the DNA is TGCAGTGCTAGGAGGGACAGGGGGCACAATACGCAGTATTTT. Its translation is CSARRDRGHNTQYF.

CDR3 region: CAIRVQGAPYEQYF. CDR3 DNA sequence: TGTGCCATCAGAGTACAGGGGGCGCCCTACGAGCAGTACTTC. The genes are TRBV10-3 and TRBJ2-7; 9 positions match TRBD1. V lost 6 bases to trimming and J lost 2 bases; unmatched junction nucleotides: 5. CDR3 size: 14 residues. Germline V gene data show CDR1 as ENHRY and CDR2 as SYGVKD.

V is TRBV7-8 and J is TRBJ1-1; the match to TRBD1 covers 8 bases. This CDR3 has 14 amino acids. Germline loops: CDR1 SGHVS, CDR2 FQNEAQ. V dropped 6 bases and J dropped 5; count of bases not matched to a gene: 8. CDR3 DNA sequence: TGTGCCAGCAGTAAGGACAGGGTGGAAACTGAAGCTTTCTTT. This gives the protein CASSKDRVETEAFF.

This clonotype was detected a few times. CDR3 in DNA: TGTGCCAGCAGTTCCCAACAGGGGGCGTGGACCGGGGAGCTGTTTTTT. It specifies CASSSQQGAWTGELFF. The rearrangement uses TRBV6-2 or TRBV6-3 and TRBJ2-2; 9 positions match TRBD1. V dropped 4 bases and J dropped 5; count of bases not matched to a gene: 8. Germline V CDR1 and CDR2: MNHEY, SVGEGT. The CDR3 sequence is 16 residues long.

The chain combines TRBV18 with TRBJ2-7, with unresolved D. In germline, CDR1 is KGHSH, CDR2 LQKENI. This CDR3 comprises 12 residues. V was clipped by 2 bases and J by 2 bases, with 4 bases between them. The CDR3 reads CASSPNAYEQYV. Here the CDR3 DNA reads TGTGCCAGCTCACCAAACGCCTACGAGCAGTACGTC.

The chain carries TRBV7-8 and TRBJ2-7, with D hard to call. The CDR3 extends over 13 amino acids. Trimming left V 2 bases short and J 2 bases short, with 7 bases between. Germline assignment: CDR1 SGHVS and CDR2 FQNEAQ. The CDR3 region is CASSLSLTYEQYF. DNA for the CDR3: TGTGCCAGCAGCTTATCGCTTACCTACGAGCAGTACTTC.

This clonotype was observed a few times. The rearrangement uses TRBV7-9 and TRBJ2-4, with D tentatively TRBD1 or TRBD2 (5 bases each). Trimming shortened V by 2 bases and J by 1 base, and 12 bases separated the two germline ends. The germline gives CDR1 SEHNR, CDR2 FQNEAQ (reference sequence). The CDR3 is 16 amino acids. CDR3 sequence (DNA): TGTGCCAGCAGCTTACCCCCAGGGACGGCCAAAAACATTCAGTACTTC. This codes for CASSLPPGTAKNIQYF.

The rearrangement uses TRBV6-2 or TRBV6-3 and TRBJ1-5; D uncertain. Germline V CDR1 and CDR2: MNHEY, SVGEGT. The CDR3 loop spans 14 amino acids. Trimming cost V 4 bases and J 5 bases, with 12 bases left between them. For the CDR3, the DNA is TGTGCCAGCAGTTTTAGACGGGCGGATCAGCCCCAGCATTTT. It yields the protein CASSFRRADQPQHF.

The V call is TRBV3-1, the J call TRBJ2-3; D gene unclear. The CDR3 extends over 15 amino acids. Between the trimmed V and J ends, which lost 0 bases and 6 bases, there was a span of 13 bases. Germline-derived CDR1 and CDR2 are LGHDT and YNNKEL (reference sequence). In DNA form, the CDR3 reads TGTGCCAGCAGCCAAGAAGGCTCGGCTCCCGATACGCAGTATTTT. Protein: CASSQEGSAPDTQYF.

This clonotype showed up many times. The chain is built from TRBV27 and TRBJ1-6; no firm D call. CDR1 is MNHEY and CDR2 is SMNVEV in the germline V gene (reference sequence). V gave up 7 bases and J gave up 8 bases, with 3 bases separating them. This CDR3 has 10 residues. CDR3 in DNA: TGTGCCAGCACGGATTCACCCCTCCACTTT. This translates into CASTDSPLHF.

This clonotype was found a few times. This chain uses TRBV7-8 with TRBJ2-2; D uncertain. V was clipped by 2 bases and J by 6 bases, with 13 bases between them. Germline CDR1 reads SGHVS; CDR2 reads FQNEAQ. The CDR3 spans 15 residues. In DNA, the CDR3 is TGTGCCAGCAGCTTAATCTATGATGGGTCCGGGGAGCTGTTTTTT. It translates to CASSLIYDGSGELFF. The variable domain in full, with the rest retrieved from reference TRBV7-8 and TRBJ2-2, is GAGVSQSPRYKVAKRGQDVALRCDPISGHVSLFWYQQALGQGPEFLTYFQNEAQLDKSGLPSDRFFAERPEGSVSTLKIQRTQQEDSAVYLCASSLIYDGSGELFFGEGSRLTVL.